The 13 T cell receptor beta chains listed next were all sequenced from one sample in a study of Graves' ophthalmopathy and Graves' hyperthyroidism. RNA transcripts were the template, and TCR beta CDR3 regions were amplified from them. First-round RT-PCR employed HTBI primers, with a second-round multiplex PCR after it. TCRdb fed the multiplex PCR reads into MiXCR, producing one record per CDR3 protein. The sample carries some 160,000 distinct CDR3 sequences, approximately 40% recorded once. The sequenced sample was peripheral blood. Receptors originate from a man aged 30 to 39 with Graves' ophthalmopathy.

This clonotype came up many times. V gene TRBV9 combines with J gene TRBJ1-6, with no clear D. The germline V and J ends were trimmed by 0 bases and 10 bases, with 14 bases remaining between them. The germline V gene has CDR1 SGDLS and CDR2 YYNGEE. The CDR3 is made up of 15 amino acids. As DNA, the CDR3 is TGTGCCAGCAGCGTAGCTCAAGGGTCGGGGTCACCCCTCCACTTT. It translates to CASSVAQGSGSPLHF.

This clonotype was detected ten times or more. The CDR3 DNA reads as TGTGCCAGCAGCCGGACAGGGCTTCCCTCTAACTATGGCTACACCTTC. It specifies CASSRTGLPSNYGYTF. This chain joins TRBV2 and TRBJ1-2; TRBD1 matches 8 bases. The CDR3 runs 16 residues. V lost 6 bases and J lost 0; bases outside the gene matches: 9. CDR1 is SNHLY and CDR2 is FYNNEI in the germline V gene. The full variable domain, its missing parts supplied by reference TRBV2 and TRBJ1-2, is EPEVTQTPSHQVTQMGQEVILRCVPISNHLYFYWYRQILGQKVEFLVSFYNNEISEKSEIFDDQFSVERPDGSNFTLKIRSTKLEDSAMYFCASSRTGLPSNYGYTFGSGTRLTVV.

The rearrangement uses TRBV24-1 and TRBJ2-5, with 7 bases matching TRBD1. V lost 4 bases and J lost 3; bases outside the gene matches: 4. Per germline, CDR1 KGHDR and CDR2 SFDVKD. This CDR3 has 14 residues. The CDR3: CATSEPGTEETQYF. CDR3 sequence (DNA): TGTGCCACCAGTGAGCCCGGGACAGAAGAGACCCAGTACTTC.

The sample holds many counts of this clonotype. The rearrangement links TRBV27 to TRBJ1-2; 7 bases map to TRBD1. J lost 7 bases, V lost 11 bases, and 7 bases had no gene match. From germline, CDR1 is MNHEY and CDR2 SMNVEV (reference sequence). The CDR3 runs to 11 residues. This CDR3 reads CAREGAVGYTF. In DNA form, the CDR3 reads TGTGCCCGAGAGGGGGCGGTTGGCTACACCTTC.

This clonotype showed up just a few times. The chain joins TRBV25-1 to TRBJ2-5; D remains unclear. The germline gives CDR1 MGHDK, CDR2 SYGVNS. V lost 2 bases and J 3 bases, leaving 4 bases between the germline ends. CDR3 size: 12 residues. DNA of the CDR3: TGTGCCAGCAGTGAACGGGAAGAGACCCAGTACTTC. Translation: CASSEREETQYF.

This clonotype appeared once. The chain links TRBV12-3 or TRBV12-4 to TRBJ1-2, with TRBD1 matching 8 bases. Trimming cost V 6 bases and J 6 bases; bases outside gene matches: 6. The CDR3 spans 13 residues. The CDR3 protein is CASSPRGQDGYTF. The CDR3 nucleotides read TGTGCCAGCAGCCCCAGGGGGCAGGATGGCTACACCTTC.

This clonotype came up many times. This chain links TRBV28 with TRBJ1-1, with D possibly TRBD1 on 6 matching bases. With 3 bases removed from V and 0 bases from J, the gap between germline ends came to 8 bases. This CDR3 contains 14 residues. CDR1 is MDHEN and CDR2 is SYDVKM in the germline V gene. DNA for the CDR3: TGTGCCAGCAGTTTCAGGGGATTGAACACTGAAGCTTTCTTT. It specifies CASSFRGLNTEAFF.

This clonotype was seen repeatedly, ten times or more. The chain recombines TRBV28 with TRBJ1-5; 7 nucleotides line up with TRBD1. Germline loops: CDR1 MDHEN, CDR2 SYDVKM. J lost 0 bases, V lost 6 bases, and 14 bases had no gene match. This CDR3 region has 18 residues. The CDR3 loop is CASRDGTVLSYSNQPQHF. Written as DNA, the CDR3 is TGTGCCAGCAGGGATGGGACAGTACTTTCTTATAGCAATCAGCCCCAGCATTTT.

There are many counts of this clonotype. V is TRBV19 and J is TRBJ1-5; D possibly corresponds to TRBD1 (6 bases). This CDR3 contains 14 residues. Germline loops: CDR1 LNHDA, CDR2 SQIVND (reference sequence). V was clipped by 9 bases and J by 4 bases, with 16 bases between them. DNA of the CDR3: TGTGCCAGCCAAATACAGGGACGGAATCAGCCCCAGCATTTT. Its protein is CASQIQGRNQPQHF.

This rearrangement joins TRBV6-2 or TRBV6-3 to TRBJ1-5; D is unresolved. The CDR3 is made up of 15 amino acids. V was clipped by 0 bases and J by 11 bases, with 17 bases between them. Germline V gene sequence: CDR1 MNHEY, CDR2 SVGEGT. The CDR3 reads CASSYSTTDSKSQHF. CDR3 nucleotide sequence: TGTGCCAGCAGTTACTCGACAACGGACTCTAAGTCCCAGCATTTT.

This clonotype was recorded many times. The chain combines TRBV6-1 with TRBJ2-7, with D uncertain. V was clipped by 6 bases and J by 0 bases, with 12 bases between them. The CDR3 consists of 14 residues. Per the germline V gene, CDR1 is MNHNS and CDR2 is SASEGT. DNA for the CDR3: TGTGCCAGCAGCCTCGTTGTCAGCTCCTACGAGCAGTACTTC. Encoded protein: CASSLVVSSYEQYF.

The table lists this clonotype with a few counts. The rearrangement uses TRBV6-2 or TRBV6-3 and TRBJ1-1, with D perhaps matching TRBD1 (6 bases). This CDR3 spans 15 amino acids. The V and J ends lost 6 bases and 3 bases respectively, with 17 bases between them. The V gene's germline CDR1 is MNHEY and CDR2 SVGEGT. For the CDR3, the DNA is TGTGCCAGCAGCCGAAAACAGGGTTTGGACACTGAAGCTTTCTTT. It yields the protein CASSRKQGLDTEAFF.

This clonotype was seen only a few times. The J gene is TRBJ1-5, the V gene TRBV27; D perhaps matches TRBD1 (5 bases). Germline assignment: CDR1 MNHEY and CDR2 SMNVEV (reference sequence). Deletions cut 0 bases from V and 6 bases from J, with 12 bases between. The CDR3 runs 15 residues. The CDR3 loop reads CASSLSAGWFQPQHF. In nucleotides, the CDR3 is TGTGCCAGCAGTTTATCAGCAGGGTGGTTTCAGCCCCAGCATTTT.